The 11 T cell receptor beta chains reported below all come from one sample, sequenced in a study of spatial heterogeneity in lung cancer. General study points: Tumor mutation count correlated with how many alpha and beta TCRs expanded intratumorally.

Their antigens remain unidentified. TCRdb passed the 5' RACE reads through MiXCR, listing each CDR3 protein once. The table shows about 3,400 distinct CDR3 sequences, with 35% occurring only once. Regarding time point: sample taken at primary tumor resection. This sample comprised lung tumor tissue, obtained at surgery. Receptors were obtained from a female donor with early-stage non-small cell lung cancer.

The gene calls are TRBV19 and TRBJ2-5; the D is unclear. There are 17 residues in the CDR3. CDR1 and CDR2 (germline): LNHDA, SQIVND (reference sequence). With 9 bases removed from V and 1 base from J, the gap between germline ends came to 24 bases. Here the CDR3 DNA reads TGTGCCAGCATTCCGTTCGGACGCCCGGGCTTCCAAGAGACCCAGTACTTC. As protein: CASIPFGRPGFQETQYF.

The chain joins TRBV5-1 to TRBJ2-5; maybe TRBD2 (5 bases). The CDR3 runs to 13 residues. Germline loops: CDR1 SGHRS, CDR2 YFSETQ. Trimming left V 2 bases short and J 2 bases short, with 7 bases between. As DNA, the CDR3 is TGCGCCAGCAGCTTAGGAGGACAAGAGACCCAGTACTTC. Residues: CASSLGGQETQYF.

The chain employs TRBV7-2 and TRBJ2-4; D may be TRBD2 (6 bases). V dropped 4 bases and J dropped 9 bases, with 16 bases sitting between them. Germline V CDR1 and CDR2: SGHTA, FQGNSA. This CDR3 spans 14 amino acids. CDR3 coding DNA: TGTGCCAGCAGCTCTCGGACGGGAGAGGGCATTCAGTACTTC. Translating gives CASSSRTGEGIQYF.

J is TRBJ2-5 and V is TRBV20-1, with 14 bases aligning to TRBD2. Germline assignment: CDR1 DFQATT and CDR2 SNEGSKA (reference sequence). This CDR3 contains 13 residues. Here the CDR3 DNA reads TGCAGCGGACTAGCGGGGGGCCAAGAGACCCAGTACTTC. Amino acid sequence: CSGLAGGQETQYF.

This clonotype is termed medium-sized. This sequence joins TRBV20-1 and TRBJ2-7; D perhaps matches TRBD1 (6 bases). Germline V gene lookup returns CDR1 DFQATT and CDR2 SNEGSKA (reference sequence). V gave up 3 bases and J gave up 0 bases, with 15 bases separating them. The CDR3 loop spans 15 amino acids. The CDR3 loop reads CSASKTGIPSYEQYF. CDR3 in DNA: TGCAGTGCTAGTAAGACAGGCATCCCCTCCTACGAGCAGTACTTC.

The chain recombines TRBV5-4 with TRBJ2-7; TRBD1 agrees at 10 bases. The germline CDR1 and CDR2 sequences are SGHNT and YYREEE (reference sequence). V trimming: 4 bases; J trimming: 3 bases; junction bases outside the gene matches: 7. This CDR3 is built from 15 residues. The CDR3: CASSEGQGSSYEQYF. The CDR3 nucleotides are TGTGCCAGCAGCGAGGGACAGGGGTCAAGCTACGAGCAGTACTTC. Full variable domain (rest looked up from reference TRBV5-4 and TRBJ2-7): ETGVTQSPTHLIKTRGQQVTLRCSSQSGHNTVSWYQQALGQGPQFIFQYYREEENGRGNFPPRFSGLQFPNYSSELNVNALELDDSALYLCASSEGQGSSYEQYFGPGTRLTVT.

The J gene is TRBJ2-7, the V gene TRBV6-6; TRBD1 matches 9 bases. The CDR3 sequence is 15 residues long. Germline-derived CDR1 and CDR2 are MNHNY and SVGAGI (reference sequence). V shed 6 bases and J 4 bases; nucleotides not matched to a gene: 10. In DNA, the CDR3 is TGTGCCAGCAGGCGACTCCCGGGACAGGGTTACGAGCAGTACTTC. Its protein product is CASRRLPGQGYEQYF.

This clonotype is large (0.1 to 1%) within its sample. This chain joins TRBV5-1 and TRBJ2-1; 9 nucleotides align to TRBD2. Unmatched junction bases numbered 15, after V lost 4 bases and J lost 10 bases. This CDR3 spans 16 amino acids. Germline V gives CDR1 SGHRS, CDR2 YFSETQ. The CDR3 DNA reads as TGCGCCAGCAGCAATAGCGGGAGCCCCCTAGGGGAGGAGCAGTTCTTC. It encodes CASSNSGSPLGEEQFF. Full variable domain (rest looked up from reference TRBV5-1 and TRBJ2-1): KAGVTQTPRYLIKTRGQQVTLSCSPISGHRSVSWYQQTPGQGLQFLFEYFSETQRNKGNFPGRFSGRQFSNSRSEMNVSTLELGDSALYLCASSNSGSPLGEEQFFGPGTRLTVL.

This clonotype is large (0.1 to 1%). V gene TRBV7-3 combines with J gene TRBJ2-3, with a tentative D call TRBD2 (6 bases). V was cut by 2 bases and J by 0 bases, with 12 bases left in between. CDR3 length: 16 residues. The germline V gene encodes CDR1 SGHTA and CDR2 FQGTGA. In nucleotides, the CDR3 is TGTGCCAGCAGCTTATCTACGGGGGTTAGCACAGATACGCAGTATTTT. This translates into CASSLSTGVSTDTQYF.

The V call is TRBV20-1, the J call TRBJ2-1; 12 bases align to TRBD2. Trimming removed 0 bases from V and 9 bases from J; junction bases left unmatched: 6. CDR3 length equals 15 residues. From germline, CDR1 is DFQATT and CDR2 SNEGSKA (reference sequence). CDR3 coding DNA: TGCAGTGCTAGAGATAGGCTAGCGGGAGGGCCTGAGCAGTTCTTC. This codes for CSARDRLAGGPEQFF.

This clonotype is categorized as large. V gene TRBV28 combines with J gene TRBJ2-7; 7 bases are shared with TRBD1. The V gene's germline CDR1 is MDHEN and CDR2 SYDVKM. V trimming: 4 bases; J trimming: 3 bases; junction bases outside the gene matches: 3. The CDR3 has 13 amino acids. The CDR3 DNA reads as TGTGCCAGCAGTTCGGGACAGAACTACGAGCAGTACGTC. Its translation: CASSSGQNYEQYV.